The rows below give T cell receptor beta chains drawn from one sample of a study of T cell repertoires in cytomegalovirus infection. TCRdb called the reads again in MiXCR, with one record for every CDR3 protein. The data show around 740,000 distinct CDR3 sequences, with about 40% seen just once and around 2.8% held by the top ten. Sequenced sample: PBMCs. The receptors stem from a human donor in good health (CMV status not recorded). Some clones in this sample may be carry-over from other donors' samples. CDR3s include the opening cysteine and the closing phenylalanine or tryptophan. D genes are given only for firm matches. Not every row has a clone size; where given, it reads once, few, many or a size class.

d_call j_call v_call clone_size cdr3_aa cdr3_nt
. TRBJ2-7 TRBV19 . CASSHQTTYEQYF TGTGCCAGTAGTCATCAGACCACCTACGAGCAGTACTTC
TRBD1 TRBJ1-5 TRBV6-5 . CASSAGQGGVGNQPQHF TGTGCCAGCAGTGCGGGACAGGGGGGGGTAGGTAATCAGCCCCAGCATTTT
TRBD2 TRBJ2-5 TRBV5-4 . CASSFRDYHQETQYF TGTGCCAGCAGCTTCCGGGACTACCACCAAGAGACCCAGTACTTC
. TRBJ2-5 TRBV7-2 . CASSLGTQGQETQYF TGTGCCAGCAGCTTGGGGACTCAGGGGCAAGAGACCCAGTACTTC
. TRBJ1-2 TRBV29-1 . CSARGLDHYGYTF TGCAGCGCACGGGGACTGGACCACTATGGCTACACCTTC
TRBD1 TRBJ1-5 TRBV19 . CASSTDREGNQPQHF TGTGCCAGTAGTACTGACAGGGAAGGTAATCAGCCCCAGCATTTT
. TRBJ1-5 TRBV7-9 . CASSKGSVQPQHF TGTGCCAGCAGCAAAGGATCAGTTCAGCCCCAGCATTTT
. TRBJ1-4 TRBV27 few CASGGTSERVNEKLFF TGTGCCAGCGGCGGGACCTCCGAAAGGGTTAATGAAAAACTGTTTTTT
TRBD1 TRBJ1-1 TRBV4-1 few CASSKGTGGGHAEAFF TGCGCCAGCAGTAAGGGGACAGGGGGAGGTCACGCTGAAGCTTTCTTT
. TRBJ1-3 TRBV5-1 . CASSLDRVTGNTIYF TGCGCCAGCAGCTTGGACAGAGTAACTGGAAACACCATATATTTT
TRBD1 TRBJ2-3 TRBV2 few CASSAETGWFRASTDTQYF TGTGCCAGCAGTGCCGAGACAGGGTGGTTCAGAGCTAGCACAGATACGCAGTATTTT
. TRBJ1-2 TRBV29-1 . CTVGQSNYGYTF TGCACCGTGGGGCAGTCTAACTATGGCTACACCTTC
TRBD1 TRBJ1-2 TRBV7-2 . CASSSTDRGMGYTF TGTGCCAGCAGCTCTACAGACAGGGGCATGGGCTACACCTTC
. TRBJ1-5 TRBV12-3/TRBV12-4 few CASSDTASAWQPQHF TGTGCCAGCAGCGACACCGCCAGTGCCTGGCAGCCCCAGCATTTT
. TRBJ2-7 TRBV12-3/TRBV12-4 few CASSPSGLSYEQYF TGTGCCAGCAGTCCAAGCGGGCTGAGCTACGAGCAGTACTTC
TRBD2 TRBJ2-1 TRBV4-2 . CASSLSGRVHNEQFF TGTGCCAGCAGCCTTAGCGGGAGGGTCCACAATGAGCAGTTCTTC
. TRBJ1-5 TRBV28 . CASSSSVAYQPQHF TGTGCCAGCAGTTCCTCCGTCGCGTATCAGCCCCAGCATTTT
TRBD2 TRBJ2-3 TRBV27 few CASRRTSGRRLTDTQYF TGTGCCAGCCGAAGGACTAGCGGGCGAAGACTCACAGATACGCAGTATTTT
. TRBJ2-7 TRBV7-2 . CASREGQRPYEQYF TGTGCCAGCAGAGAGGGTCAAAGGCCCTACGAGCAGTACTTC
TRBD2 TRBJ2-3 TRBV27 . CASSLLRAGGPTDTQYF TGTGCCAGCAGTTTACTTCGTGCGGGGGGGCCGACAGATACGCAGTATTTT
. TRBJ2-3 TRBV12-3/TRBV12-4 . CASNFPGHDADTQYF TGTGCCAGCAATTTTCCGGGGCATGACGCAGATACGCAGTATTTT
. TRBJ2-7 TRBV12-3/TRBV12-4 . CASSEGLLSYEQYF TGTGCCAGCTCGGAGGGGCTTCTCAGCTACGAGCAGTACTTC
. TRBJ2-5 TRBV5-6 few CASSPGPRGGEQETQYF TGTGCCAGCAGTCCAGGCCCGCGCGGGGGCGAACAAGAGACCCAGTACTTC